What follows is one TCR beta chain and its context. This table comes from immunoSEQ multiplex PCR, and its TCRdb copy is limited to in-frame clones, with some not included. The sample records fewer than 450,000 clones, roughly nine tenths being singletons. The sample is drawn from a study of blood T cell repertoires in COVID-19. In Cohort 3, a recovered donor had either two negative PCRs, clearance, or symptom resolution. Germline CDR1 SNHLY, CDR2 FYNNEI. The CDR3 runs 16 residues. J lost 6 bases, V lost 6 bases, and 7 bases had no gene match. The clonotype comes from a young woman who had recovered from COVID-19. Source material: PBMCs or T cells enriched from blood (not recorded which). V and J are TRBV2 and TRBJ2-1, with 14 bases matching TRBD2. CDR3 nucleotides: TGTGCCAGCAGCGACCGGACTAGCGGGGGGATCAATGAGCAGTTCTTC. Translated, it gives CASSDRTSGGINEQFF. The full variable domain, with the rest looked up from reference TRBV2 and TRBJ2-1, is EPEVTQTPSHQVTQMGQEVILRCVPISNHLYFYWYRQILGQKVEFLVSFYNNEISEKSEIFDDQFSVERPDGSNFTLKIRSTKLEDSAMYFCASSDRTSGGINEQFFGPGTRLTVL.